This TCR beta chain was sequenced during a study of cytomegalovirus exposure and HLA in healthy donors. The table came from immunoSEQ multiplex PCR; TCRdb's copy has only in-frame clones and leaves some out. The sample has 200,000 to 250,000 clones; approximately 82% are singletons. V was clipped by 6 bases and J by 1 base, with 6 bases between them. The CDR3 consists of 12 residues. The V gene's germline CDR1 is SNHLY and CDR2 FYNNEI. On this clone: Its antigen is unidentified. At the DNA level, this CDR3 is encoded by other sequences in the same sample as well.

Donors were drawn from the roughly 130-subject validation cohort, separate from the approximately 700-subject first cohort. General study points: The tendency of first-cohort TCR clusters to co-occur in the 120 or so validation repertoires was identified by a subsequent analysis. The study put 150 to 200 TCR beta chains on its list as cytomegalovirus-associated.

Sequenced: PBMCs. The chain employs TRBV2 and TRBJ1-1; D unclear. The TCR originated in a woman under 30 in good health and CMV-seronegative. This CDR3 reads CASSLGNTEAFF. The CDR3 coding sequence is TGTGCCAGCAGCCTGGGGAACACTGAAGCTTTCTTT.